This TCR beta chain is drawn from a study of T cell responses to AZD1222 COVID-19 vaccine. Study observations and caveats: Nearly half of the spike-specific TCRs reportedly recognize variant regions that carry no mutations. The CD4 TCRs associated with vaccination extended across spike and predominated at 160-218 and 743-854.

This CDR3 has 18 amino acids. Trimming took 1 base from V and 2 from J; bases not matched to a gene: 7. The germline V gene has CDR1 MGHRA and CDR2 YSYEKL. As to this clone: The antigen remains undetermined.

The table came from immunoSEQ multiplex PCR; TCRdb's copy has only in-frame clones and leaves some out. The top ten hold more than 9% of the sample, which has 150,000 to 200,000 clones, 85% to 95% seen once. The source was peripheral blood, collected on day 0 of AZD1222 vaccination. The gene calls are TRBV4-1 and TRBJ2-7, with TRBD2 identical over 14 bases. The clonotype comes from an adult in good health. The CDR3 is CASSQAPGLAGGTYEQYF. The CDR3, as DNA: TGCGCCAGCAGCCAAGCCCCAGGACTAGCGGGAGGCACCTACGAGCAGTACTTC.